The 31 T cell receptor beta chains given below trace back to one sample, sequenced in a study of blood T cell repertoires in COVID-19. Measured with immunoSEQ multiplex PCR; TCRdb has only the in-frame clones, and not every one. This table has about 270,000 clones, over 80% appearing once. Sequencing was done on a sample of PBMCs or T cells enriched from blood (not recorded which). The origin of the receptors is a woman between 25 and 40 years old with acute COVID-19.

This chain links TRBV25-1 with TRBJ2-7; 7 bases are a match to TRBD1. V shed 6 bases, J shed 3 bases, and the junction held 17 bases outside the gene matches. Germline CDR1 reads MGHDK; CDR2 reads SYGVNS. CDR3 size: 17 residues. CDR3 nucleotides: TGTGCCAGCAGCCCAACTTGGAGGACAGGCCCTGTCTACGAGCAGTACTTC. Translation: CASSPTWRTGPVYEQYF.

The rearrangement uses TRBV2 and TRBJ2-3; 9 bases are shared with TRBD2. The germline V gene encodes CDR1 SNHLY and CDR2 FYNNEI. Trimming removed 6 bases from V and 5 bases from J; junction bases left unmatched: 9. CDR3 length equals 15 residues. The CDR3 nucleotides are TGTGCCAGCAGGGATAGCGGGAGCCGGGGAGATACGCAGTATTTT. Amino acid sequence: CASRDSGSRGDTQYF. The whole variable domain, remainder taken from reference TRBV2 and TRBJ2-3, is EPEVTQTPSHQVTQMGQEVILRCVPISNHLYFYWYRQILGQKVEFLVSFYNNEISEKSEIFDDQFSVERPDGSNFTLKIRSTKLEDSAMYFCASRDSGSRGDTQYFGPGTRLTVL.

This chain joins TRBV30 and TRBJ2-7, with D maybe TRBD2 (6 bases). The V gene's germline CDR1 is GTSNPN and CDR2 SVGIG (reference sequence). The CDR3 covers 14 residues. Trimming pared 2 bases from V and 3 bases from J, leaving 14 bases between. CDR3 in DNA: TGTGCCTGGAGTCGGGGGAACCTCTACTACGAGCAGTACTTC. Amino acid sequence: CAWSRGNLYYEQYF.

The gene calls are TRBV27 and TRBJ2-3; D not resolved. Deletions cut 6 bases from V and 1 base from J, with 5 bases between. Germline values: CDR1 MNHEY, CDR2 SMNVEV (reference sequence). This CDR3 region has 12 residues. CDR3 sequence: CASRTGTDTQYF. The CDR3 DNA reads TGTGCCAGCAGGACTGGCACAGATACGCAGTATTTT.

The chain uses TRBV5-1 and TRBJ1-6; 7 bases match TRBD1. Germline V gives CDR1 SGHRS, CDR2 YFSETQ. The CDR3 spans 17 residues. J was trimmed by 0 bases and V by 4 bases; bases with no gene match: 7. The CDR3 DNA sequence: TGCGCCAGCAGCACCGGGACAGCGAGCTCCTATAATTCACCCCTCCACTTT. This sequence encodes CASSTGTASSYNSPLHF.

This chain joins TRBV5-6 and TRBJ1-5, with 10 positions matching TRBD1. Germline V gives CDR1 SGHDT, CDR2 YYEEEE. The CDR3 consists of 15 residues. After removal of 0 bases from V and 7 bases from J, the junction contained 4 bases not matched to a gene. The CDR3 DNA is TGTGCCAGCAGCTTGGGGGGACAGGGGTTGCAGCCCCAGCATTTT. Its translation: CASSLGGQGLQPQHF.

The chain combines TRBV7-9 with TRBJ2-5, with TRBD2 identical over 8 bases. This CDR3 contains 16 residues. The ends lost 5 bases at V and 3 bases at J; junction bases unmatched: 11. The germline V gene has CDR1 SEHNR and CDR2 FQNEAQ (reference sequence). The DNA of the CDR3 is TGTGCCAGCAGCCAAGGGTTAAATAGCGGGAAAGAGACCCAGTACTTC. Protein sequence: CASSQGLNSGKETQYF.

In its sample, this clone was seen once. V gene TRBV4-1 combines with J gene TRBJ1-2; D possibly corresponds to TRBD1 (6 bases). The CDR3 is made up of 14 amino acids. Germline V lookup: CDR1 MGHRA, CDR2 YSYEKL. The germline V and J ends were trimmed by 0 bases and 4 bases, with 9 bases remaining between them. The CDR3 here is CASSQEWGLYGYTF. The DNA for the CDR3 is TGCGCCAGCAGCCAAGAATGGGGGCTCTATGGCTACACCTTC.

The chain links TRBV5-1 to TRBJ2-7; TRBD2 agrees at 8 bases. J was trimmed by 4 bases and V by 3 bases; bases with no gene match: 0. CDR1 is SGHRS, CDR2 YFSETQ, per germline. This CDR3 is 12 amino acids long. CDR3 in amino acids: CASSSSGYEQYF. For the CDR3, the DNA is TGCGCCAGCAGCTCTAGCGGGTACGAGCAGTACTTC.

The chain has TRBV28 and TRBJ1-6, with 7 bases identical to TRBD1. The V and J ends lost 7 bases and 7 bases, in that order; junction bases with no gene match: 4. Per germline, CDR1 MDHEN and CDR2 SYDVKM. This CDR3 contains 13 residues. CDR3 region: CASKTGWNSPLHF. The DNA for the CDR3 is TGTGCCAGCAAGACAGGGTGGAATTCACCCCTCCACTTT.

This clone was found once. The chain combines TRBV5-8 with TRBJ2-3; weak D call: TRBD2 (5 bases). Looked up from germline, CDR1 is SGHTS and CDR2 is YDEGEE. The CDR3 loop spans 15 amino acids. V was shortened by 4 bases and J by 4 bases, with 16 bases between the two germline ends. CDR3 in DNA: TGTGCCAGCAGCCCGAGGGTGGTGGGAGCAGATACGCAGTATTTT. Amino acid sequence: CASSPRVVGADTQYF.

The chain links TRBV28 to TRBJ1-4; 7 nucleotides line up with TRBD1. The CDR3 contains 14 residues. CDR1 and CDR2 (germline): MDHEN, SYDVKM. Trimming took 6 bases from V and 7 from J; bases not matched to a gene: 8. The CDR3 DNA reads TGTGCCAGCAGAACCACAGGGGCGGGTGAAAAACTGTTTTTT. As protein: CASRTTGAGEKLFF. Filled out from reference TRBV28 and TRBJ1-4, the complete variable domain reads DVKVTQSSRYLVKRTGEKVFLECVQDMDHENMFWYRQDPGLGLRLIYFSYDVKMKEKGDIPEGYSVSREKKERFSLILESASTNQTSMYLCASRTTGAGEKLFFGSGTQLSVL.

The chain employs TRBV7-6 and TRBJ2-1; no reliable D call. Deletions cut 1 base from V and 0 bases from J, with 13 bases between. The CDR3 runs to 17 residues. The germline V gene has CDR1 SGHVS and CDR2 FNYEAQ. The CDR3, as DNA: TGTGCCAGCAGCTTAGATTCGAGCGTCACCTCCTACAATGAGCAGTTCTTC. Its translation is CASSLDSSVTSYNEQFF.

V is TRBV3-1 (or the pseudogene TRBV3-2) and J is TRBJ2-7; possible D gene TRBD2, 6 bases. Germline loops: CDR1 LGHDT, CDR2 YNNKEL (reference sequence). CDR3 length: 13 amino acids. V was clipped by 4 bases and J by 9 bases, with 16 bases between them. The CDR3 is CASSPRDWGGQYF. The CDR3 nucleotides are TGTGCCAGCAGCCCTCGGGACTGGGGCGGGCAGTACTTC.

The rearrangement joins TRBV4-2 to TRBJ1-6; D ambiguous. Germline values: CDR1 LGHNA, CDR2 YNFKEQ. The CDR3 runs 17 residues. V dropped 4 bases and J dropped 0 bases, with 13 bases sitting between them. CDR3 sequence (DNA): TGTGCCAGCAGCCCAGACCGGTTTTACTCCTATAATTCACCCCTCCACTTT. Translating it yields CASSPDRFYSYNSPLHF.

The chain carries TRBV24-1 and TRBJ2-5, with 10 bases fitting TRBD2. The CDR3 consists of 17 residues. V gave up 3 bases and J gave up 3 bases; unmatched junction bases: 9. Germline CDR1 reads KGHDR; CDR2 reads SFDVKD. CDR3 in amino acids: CATSDPLAGLREETQYF. In nucleotides, the CDR3 is TGTGCCACCAGTGATCCACTAGCGGGACTACGGGAAGAGACCCAGTACTTC.

The gene calls are TRBV7-6 and TRBJ1-4; D is unclear. V was trimmed by 1 base and J by 6 bases, leaving 12 bases between them. Germline lookup yields CDR1 SGHVS and CDR2 FNYEAQ. This CDR3 spans 15 amino acids. The CDR3 here is CASSLGPRGYEKLFF. CDR3 sequence (DNA): TGTGCCAGCAGCTTAGGACCCCGAGGGTATGAAAAACTGTTTTTT.

V usage is TRBV15 and J usage is TRBJ2-7; weak D call: TRBD1 (5 bases). This CDR3 region has 13 residues. CDR1 and CDR2 (germline): LNHNV, YYDKDF (reference sequence). V was trimmed by 4 bases and J by 4 bases, leaving 11 bases between them. The CDR3 region is CATSTDMPYEQYF. The DNA for the CDR3 is TGTGCCACCAGCACGGACATGCCGTACGAGCAGTACTTC.

This chain links TRBV3-1 (or the pseudogene TRBV3-2) with TRBJ2-7; 8 bases match TRBD1. The V gene's germline CDR1 is LGHDT and CDR2 YNNKEL (reference sequence). After removal of 4 bases from V and 2 bases from J, the junction contained 4 bases not matched to a gene. This CDR3 is 14 amino acids long. The CDR3 loop is CASSPGTGTYEQYF. The CDR3 DNA reads as TGTGCCAGCAGCCCCGGGACAGGTACCTACGAGCAGTACTTC.

J is TRBJ1-5 and V is TRBV4-2; no definite D call. V was pared by 1 base and J by 6 bases, with 10 bases between. Germline V gene data show CDR1 as LGHNA and CDR2 as YNFKEQ. This CDR3 has 14 amino acids. In nucleotides, the CDR3 is TGTGCCAGCAGCCAAGTTTACTTCGGTCAGCCCCAGCATTTT. Amino acids: CASSQVYFGQPQHF.

This chain joins TRBV6-2 or TRBV6-3 and TRBJ2-2, with 7 bases that match TRBD2. The V gene end was trimmed by 8 bases and the J gene end by 5 bases; junction bases not matched to a gene: 5. CDR1 is MNHEY and CDR2 is SVGEGT in the germline V gene. The CDR3 spans 13 residues. The CDR3 sequence: CASGQLATGELFF. In DNA form, the CDR3 reads TGTGCCAGCGGCCAACTAGCGACCGGGGAGCTGTTTTTT.

This clone was seen a few times. The genes are TRBV5-6 and TRBJ1-5; the D is unclear. The V and J ends lost 1 base and 4 bases respectively, with 6 bases between them. This CDR3 region has 13 residues. Per the germline V gene, CDR1 is SGHDT and CDR2 is YYEEEE. Here the CDR3 DNA reads TGTGCCAGCAGCTTGTCCCCTAATCAGCCCCAGCATTTT. Translated, it gives CASSLSPNQPQHF.

CDR3 amino acids: CASSGGGGGQETQYF. CDR3 nucleotide sequence: TGTGCCAGCAGTGGAGGGGGGGGTGGCCAAGAGACCCAGTACTTC. The chain recombines TRBV28 with TRBJ2-5; perhaps TRBD2 as D (7 bases). This CDR3 is 15 amino acids long. Trimming cost V 5 bases and J 1 base, with 14 bases left between them. The germline gives CDR1 MDHEN, CDR2 SYDVKM.

V is TRBV6-2 or TRBV6-3 and J is TRBJ2-1, with 8 bases matching TRBD2. J gave up 2 bases and V 5 bases, and 14 bases lay outside the gene matches. The CDR3 is made up of 18 amino acids. Looked up from germline, CDR1 is MNHEY and CDR2 is SVGEGT. CDR3: CASSPTQGSGTPYNEQFF. CDR3 nucleotide sequence: TGTGCCAGCAGTCCAACCCAGGGTAGCGGGACCCCCTACAATGAGCAGTTCTTC.

J is TRBJ2-5 and V is TRBV20-1, with no clear D. V lost 3 bases and J 2 bases, leaving 7 bases between the germline ends. CDR1 is DFQATT, CDR2 SNEGSKA, per germline (reference sequence). The CDR3 runs to 12 residues. CDR3 sequence (DNA): TGCAGTGCTAGTTCCTCGCAAGAGACCCAGTACTTC. Protein product: CSASSSQETQYF.

The rearrangement uses TRBV30 and TRBJ2-1; D gene unclear. The V gene lost 1 base and the J gene lost 6 bases, with 4 bases spanning the gap. CDR1 and CDR2 from the germline V gene are GTSNPN and SVGIG (reference sequence). CDR3 size: 11 residues. CDR3 bases: TGTGCCTGGAGTGACTCCAATGAGCAGTTCTTC. Translating gives CAWSDSNEQFF.

V gene TRBV27 combines with J gene TRBJ1-6, with D possibly being TRBD1 (6 bases). Per germline, CDR1 MNHEY and CDR2 SMNVEV (reference sequence). The CDR3 is 14 amino acids. The V end was cut by 6 bases, the J end by 7 bases, with 13 bases between. DNA of the CDR3: TGTGCCAGCAGGACGGACAGTTACAATTCACCCCTCCACTTT. The encoded protein is CASRTDSYNSPLHF.

This chain joins TRBV3-1 (or the pseudogene TRBV3-2) and TRBJ2-2; D uncertain. This CDR3 is built from 15 residues. Trimming cost V 0 bases and J 1 base, with 6 bases left between them. CDR1 is LGHDT and CDR2 is YNNKEL in the germline V gene (reference sequence). CDR3 nucleotide sequence: TGTGCCAGCAGCCAAGATTCCAGGAACACCGGGGAGCTGTTTTTT. Amino acids: CASSQDSRNTGELFF.

The gene calls are TRBV5-1 and TRBJ2-3; TRBD1 matches at 8 bases. CDR3 size: 15 residues. V lost 4 bases, J lost 4 bases, and 8 bases stayed unmatched. The germline CDR1 and CDR2 sequences are SGHRS and YFSETQ. The DNA of the CDR3 is TGCGCCAGCAGCCAATTGACAGGGGCCGCAGATACGCAGTATTTT. This gives the protein CASSQLTGAADTQYF. The full variable domain, with the rest looked up from reference TRBV5-1 and TRBJ2-3, is KAGVTQTPRYLIKTRGQQVTLSCSPISGHRSVSWYQQTPGQGLQFLFEYFSETQRNKGNFPGRFSGRQFSNSRSEMNVSTLELGDSALYLCASSQLTGAADTQYFGPGTRLTVL.

This chain connects TRBV7-9 to TRBJ2-7; maybe TRBD2 (5 bases). Germline loops: CDR1 SEHNR, CDR2 FQNEAQ (reference sequence). This CDR3 comprises 14 residues. V was cut by 1 base and J by 6 bases, with 13 bases left in between. CDR3 DNA sequence: TGTGCCAGCAGCTTAGTAGAGGGCGAGTCCGAGCAGTACTTC. Translated: CASSLVEGESEQYF.

V gene TRBV27 combines with J gene TRBJ1-2; 9 nucleotides agree with TRBD1. Trimming cost V 4 bases and J 4 bases; bases outside gene matches: 4. Germline CDR1 MNHEY, CDR2 SMNVEV (reference sequence). The CDR3 is 14 residues long. CDR3 nucleotide sequence: TGTGCCAGCAGTTGGGACAGGGATACCTATGGCTACACCTTC. This encodes CASSWDRDTYGYTF.